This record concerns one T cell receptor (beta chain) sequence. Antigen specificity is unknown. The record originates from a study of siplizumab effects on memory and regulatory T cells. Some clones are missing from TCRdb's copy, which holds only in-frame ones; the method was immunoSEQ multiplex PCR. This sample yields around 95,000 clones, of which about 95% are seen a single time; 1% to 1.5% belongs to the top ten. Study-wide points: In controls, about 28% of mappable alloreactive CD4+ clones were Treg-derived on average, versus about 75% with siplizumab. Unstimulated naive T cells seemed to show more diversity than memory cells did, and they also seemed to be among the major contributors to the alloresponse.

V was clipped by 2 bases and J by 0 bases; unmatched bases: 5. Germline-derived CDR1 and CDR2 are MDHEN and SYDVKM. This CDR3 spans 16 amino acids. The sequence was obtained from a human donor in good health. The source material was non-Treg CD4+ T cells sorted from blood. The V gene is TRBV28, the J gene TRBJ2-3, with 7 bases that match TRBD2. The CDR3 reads CASSLEVSGSTDTQYF. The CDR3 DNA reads TGTGCCAGCAGTTTAGAGGTTAGCGGGAGCACAGATACGCAGTATTTT.